One and the same sample provided the 25 T cell receptor beta chains below, sequenced in a study of T cell responses to AZD1222 COVID-19 vaccine. The repertoire was sequenced with immunoSEQ multiplex PCR; TCRdb's copy has only in-frame clones and lacks some. This sample has under 150,000 clones, with approximately 91% found just once. The sequencing here drew on peripheral blood, taken 28 days after the second AZD1222 dose. The receptors derive from an adult who received the AZD1222 COVID-19 vaccine.

The V call is TRBV4-2, the J call TRBJ1-1; D unclear. Trimming removed 0 bases from V and 1 base from J, with 12 bases in between. This CDR3 region has 16 residues. Germline CDR1 and CDR2: LGHNA and YNFKEQ. The CDR3 region is CASSQDPGEGNTEAFF. CDR3 bases: TGTGCCAGCAGCCAAGATCCCGGGGAGGGGAACACTGAAGCTTTCTTT.

This clone was found once. The genes are TRBV13 and TRBJ1-1; D might be TRBD1 (5 bases). Deletions cut 5 bases from V and 1 base from J, with 11 bases between. Germline loops: CDR1 PRHDT, CDR2 FYEKMQ (reference sequence). This CDR3 is 14 amino acids long. The CDR3 coding sequence is TGTGCCAGCAGCAGGGGAGGTTGGAACACTGAAGCTTTCTTT. Translating it yields CASSRGGWNTEAFF.

CDR3 region: CATSDGRRNQPQHF. The DNA of the CDR3 is TGTGCCACCAGTGATGGACGGCGCAATCAGCCCCAGCATTTT. This chain connects TRBV24-1 to TRBJ1-5; no reliable D call. V lost 3 bases and J 2 bases, leaving 7 bases between the germline ends. This CDR3 is built from 14 residues. Germline V gene lookup returns CDR1 KGHDR and CDR2 SFDVKD.

This chain links TRBV6-1 with TRBJ1-2, with D perhaps TRBD1 (5 bases). Per the germline V gene, CDR1 is MNHNS and CDR2 is SASEGT. The CDR3 is 15 amino acids. V lost 3 bases, J lost 6 bases, and 17 bases lay in between. The CDR3 coding sequence is TGTGCCAGCAGTGATGTCGGGGGGTGGTGGGATGGCTACACCTTC. This translates into CASSDVGGWWDGYTF.

The V gene is TRBV6-1, the J gene TRBJ1-5; TRBD1 is a possible D gene (5 bases). In germline, CDR1 is MNHNS, CDR2 SASEGT. The CDR3 is made up of 16 amino acids. Trimming took 1 base from V and 0 from J, leaving 10 bases between them. DNA for the CDR3: TGTGCCAGCAGTGAAGGACGGGGGTATAGCAATCAGCCCCAGCATTTT. Its protein is CASSEGRGYSNQPQHF.

The rearrangement uses TRBV12-3 or TRBV12-4 and TRBJ2-7; D perhaps matches TRBD2 (6 bases). Between the trimmed V and J ends, which lost 6 bases and 6 bases, there was a span of 12 bases. The CDR3 runs to 12 residues. CDR3 loop: CASSKGLFEQYF. CDR3 in DNA: TGTGCCAGCAGCAAGGGACTGTTCGAGCAGTACTTC.

The chain combines TRBV6-6 with TRBJ1-4, with TRBD1 identical over 8 bases. This CDR3 has 14 amino acids. V trimming: 6 bases; J trimming: 4 bases; junction bases outside the gene matches: 4. Germline CDR1 and CDR2: MNHNY and SVGAGI (reference sequence). CDR3 nucleotide sequence: TGTGCCAGCAGCGGGACAGGAGGTAATGAAAAACTGTTTTTT. It yields the protein CASSGTGGNEKLFF.

The J gene is TRBJ2-1, the V gene TRBV30, with 14 bases lining up with TRBD2. In germline, CDR1 is GTSNPN, CDR2 SVGIG (reference sequence). Trimming cost V 1 base and J 0 bases; bases outside gene matches: 2. The CDR3 covers 17 residues. The CDR3: CAWSGGTSGSSYNEQFF. The CDR3 region has the DNA TGTGCCTGGAGTGGAGGGACTAGCGGGAGCTCCTACAATGAGCAGTTCTTC.

The chain is built from TRBV7-2 and TRBJ1-2, with a weak D call TRBD1 (6 bases). Germline-derived CDR1 and CDR2 are SGHTA and FQGNSA. V lost 9 bases, J lost 5 bases, and 19 bases lay in between. The CDR3 length is 14 residues. The CDR3 region has the DNA TGTGCCAGTCACGTCCCAGGGACACATTATGGCTACACCTTC. It specifies CASHVPGTHYGYTF.

The gene calls are TRBV30 and TRBJ1-1; D gene uncertain. There are 13 residues in the CDR3. V was pared by 0 bases and J by 3 bases, with 8 bases between. Germline CDR1 is GTSNPN and CDR2 is SVGIG (reference sequence). The CDR3 nucleotides are TGTGCCTGGAGTGTACGGAAGGACACTGAAGCTTTCTTT. It codes for CAWSVRKDTEAFF. Together with reference TRBV30 and TRBJ1-1, the CDR3 gives the full variable domain: SQTIHQWPATLVQPVGSPLSLECTVEGTSNPNLYWYRQAAGRGLQLLFYSVGIGQISSEVPQNLSASRPQDRQFILSSKKLLLSDSGFYLCAWSVRKDTEAFFGQGTRLTVV.

The sample holds a few counts of this clone. The J gene is TRBJ2-7, the V gene TRBV2; 8 nucleotides agree with TRBD2. J was trimmed by 7 bases and V by 5 bases; bases with no gene match: 1. The CDR3 runs to 11 residues. Germline loops: CDR1 SNHLY, CDR2 FYNNEI. CDR3 sequence (DNA): TGTGCCAGCAGTACGGGAGGGGAGCAGTACTTC. This encodes CASSTGGEQYF.

This chain uses TRBV4-1 with TRBJ2-7, with TRBD2 matching 11 bases. The junction had 7 bases not matched to a gene; V was cut back by 0 bases and J by 3 bases. The CDR3 consists of 17 residues. Germline CDR1 and CDR2: MGHRA and YSYEKL. In nucleotides, the CDR3 is TGCGCCAGCAGCCAAGACCCCCCCACTAGCGGGAGCTACGAGCAGTACTTC. As protein: CASSQDPPTSGSYEQYF.

The chain has TRBV3-1 (or the pseudogene TRBV3-2) and TRBJ1-3; perhaps TRBD1 as D (5 bases). In germline, CDR1 is LGHDT, CDR2 YNNKEL (reference sequence). The CDR3 length is 14 residues. With 3 bases removed from V and 1 base from J, the gap between germline ends came to 7 bases. The CDR3: CASSHEGSGNTIYF. The CDR3 DNA is TGTGCCAGCAGCCATGAGGGGTCTGGAAACACCATATATTTT.

This rearrangement joins TRBV5-1 to TRBJ1-2; 10 nucleotides agree with TRBD1. Germline lookup yields CDR1 SGHRS and CDR2 YFSETQ. This CDR3 region has 16 residues. The V gene end was trimmed by 3 bases and the J gene end by 5 bases; junction bases not matched to a gene: 10. The CDR3 region has the DNA TGCGCCAGCAGCTGGGGGACAGGGGTCGCGGGATATGGCTACACCTTC. Its translation is CASSWGTGVAGYGYTF.

The rearrangement links TRBV5-1 to TRBJ1-1, with a possible D match to TRBD1 (5 bases). V was pared by 0 bases and J by 6 bases, with 12 bases between. The V gene's germline CDR1 is SGHRS and CDR2 YFSETQ. This CDR3 is 14 amino acids long. The CDR3 sequence: CASSLAWQGSEAFF. CDR3 nucleotides: TGCGCCAGCAGCTTGGCTTGGCAGGGTTCTGAAGCTTTCTTT.

The V and J genes are TRBV12-3 or TRBV12-4 and TRBJ1-1; 8 bases map to TRBD1. After removal of 8 bases from V and 4 bases from J, the junction contained 6 bases not matched to a gene. The CDR3 totals 13 residues. CDR3 protein: CASVPGQATEAFF. CDR3 nucleotide sequence: TGTGCCAGCGTTCCGGGACAGGCCACTGAAGCTTTCTTT.

The chain recombines TRBV24-1 with TRBJ2-1; D gene unclear. Germline V gives CDR1 KGHDR, CDR2 SFDVKD. Trimming removed 4 bases from V and 7 bases from J, with 16 bases in between. The CDR3 spans 15 residues. This chain's CDR3 is CATSDARGLVNEQFF. For the CDR3, the DNA is TGTGCCACCAGTGACGCTAGAGGTCTAGTGAATGAGCAGTTCTTC.

The CDR3 loop is CAISGTSGQETQYF. The CDR3 DNA follows: TGTGCCATCAGTGGGACTAGCGGTCAAGAGACCCAGTACTTC. V gene TRBV10-3 combines with J gene TRBJ2-5; 10 bases are a match to TRBD2. In germline, CDR1 is ENHRY, CDR2 SYGVKD. There are 14 residues in the CDR3. The ends lost 4 bases at V and 2 bases at J; junction bases unmatched: 1.

The chain recombines TRBV2 with TRBJ2-7; a possible D gene is TRBD1 (6 bases). Germline CDR1 SNHLY, CDR2 FYNNEI. The germline V and J ends were trimmed by 6 bases and 2 bases, with 14 bases remaining between them. This CDR3 contains 14 residues. The CDR3 sequence: CASRARDTAYEQYF. In DNA form, the CDR3 reads TGTGCCAGCAGAGCCCGGGACACAGCCTACGAGCAGTACTTC.

The chain joins TRBV5-4 to TRBJ2-3; 10 bases agree with TRBD2. The CDR3 totals 15 residues. V dropped 5 bases and J dropped 5; count of bases not matched to a gene: 8. Germline V gene sequence: CDR1 SGHNT, CDR2 YYREEE (reference sequence). The DNA for the CDR3 is TGTGCCAGCAGACAAAGCGGGGGGGCAAGAGATACGCAGTATTTT. It yields the protein CASRQSGGARDTQYF.

The chain recombines TRBV4-1 with TRBJ2-7; 9 nucleotides line up with TRBD1. Unmatched junction bases numbered 6, after V lost 1 base and J lost 2 bases. This CDR3 is 16 amino acids long. The germline CDR1 and CDR2 sequences are MGHRA and YSYEKL. CDR3 loop: CASSQAPGQGTYEQYF. In DNA form, the CDR3 reads TGCGCCAGCAGCCAAGCACCGGGACAGGGAACCTACGAGCAGTACTTC.

The table lists this clone with a count of one. The chain is built from TRBV7-9 and TRBJ1-5; no definite D call. The germline V gene has CDR1 SEHNR and CDR2 FQNEAQ (reference sequence). The CDR3 is 13 residues long. V was pared by 5 bases and J by 4 bases, with 9 bases between. The CDR3 is CASSRTGNQPQHF. CDR3 sequence (DNA): TGTGCCAGCAGCCGTACGGGGAATCAGCCCCAGCATTTT.

The chain joins TRBV6-5 to TRBJ1-5; possibly TRBD1 for D (6 bases). V was pared by 0 bases and J by 5 bases, with 11 bases between. Germline V gene sequence: CDR1 MNHEY, CDR2 SVGAGI. The CDR3 sequence is 15 residues long. The DNA for the CDR3 is TGTGCCAGCAGTTACTCGCAGGGGCGGGATCAGCCCCAGCATTTT. Translation gives CASSYSQGRDQPQHF.

This clone has only one observation. The chain recombines TRBV6-1 with TRBJ1-5, with 9 bases that match TRBD1. The CDR3 is made up of 16 amino acids. V was pared by 2 bases and J by 7 bases, with 9 bases of the junction left unmatched. Germline V gene data show CDR1 as MNHNS and CDR2 as SASEGT. CDR3 DNA: TGTGCCAGCAGTGAATACGGACAGGGGACGGAGCAGCCCCAGCATTTT. Its translation is CASSEYGQGTEQPQHF.

The chain combines TRBV5-1 with TRBJ1-4, with 8 bases identical to TRBD1. V dropped 0 bases and J dropped 8; count of bases not matched to a gene: 6. The V gene's germline CDR1 is SGHRS and CDR2 YFSETQ. The CDR3 covers 15 residues. This chain's CDR3 is CASSLVGTGEEKLFF. In DNA form, the CDR3 reads TGCGCCAGCAGCTTGGTCGGGACAGGCGAAGAAAAACTGTTTTTT.